The following is a T cell receptor beta chain sequence with its context. Its antigen is unidentified. The iRepertoire nested amplicon-rescue multiplex PCR amplified TCR alpha and beta CDR3s from RNA. Tissue mRNA or PBMC total RNA, roughly 90-450 ng, went into one-step reverse transcription and amplification. Each CDR3 protein gets one entry after TCRdb re-called the multiplex PCR reads with MiXCR. The sample consists of about 93,000 distinct CDR3 sequences, around 42% of them appearing once. This sample is drawn from a study of glioma-infiltrating T cells. Trimming left V 3 bases short and J 8 bases short, with 14 bases between. In germline, CDR1 is LNHNV, CDR2 YYDKDF (reference sequence). CDR3 length equals 14 residues. Broader study findings: Tissue-blood divergence was below expectation in non-neoplastic patients, above in gliomas. Very few CDR3 sequences were shared between tissue and blood.

The chain recombines TRBV15 with TRBJ1-3; no clear D. Sequencing used glioma tissue, nonneoplastic brain tissue, or PBMCs (not recorded which). This receptor was taken from a human donor with low-grade glioma or glioblastoma, undergoing nonglioma brain surgery, or in good health (not recorded which). The CDR3 sequence: CATSSPGLVYTIYF. Here the CDR3 DNA reads TGTGCCACCAGCAGCCCCGGACTGGTCTACACCATATATTTT.